This T cell receptor (beta chain) is from a study of cytomegalovirus exposure and HLA in healthy donors. Study conclusions and caveats: With later analysis, a missense DCLRE1C variant became linked to TCR beta V- and J-gene trimming. There were some public TCRs occurring in many donors, but most TCR sequences were rare.

The germline gives CDR1 SGHRS, CDR2 YFSETQ. The CDR3 totals 19 residues. The ends lost 7 bases at V and 7 bases at J; junction bases unmatched: 19. As regards this clone: Its specificity is not known.

Amplification used 60 Vbeta primers and 13 Jbeta primers. Only in-frame clones appear in the TCRdb table, and some are missing; sequencing was by immunoSEQ multiplex PCR. The data show around 130,000 clones, over 80% seen once. In nominal health when sampled, donors likely had unrecorded immune exposures nonetheless. The receptor was isolated from a boy younger than 18 in good health and CMV-seronegative. The sequenced material came from PBMCs. The chain recombines TRBV5-1 with TRBJ2-1, with 14 bases identical to TRBD2. The CDR3 region is CASWGSRRIGTSGSNEQFF. The CDR3 DNA is TGCGCCAGCTGGGGCTCTCGCCGGATCGGGACTAGCGGGAGTAATGAGCAGTTCTTC.